The present T cell receptor beta chain was sequenced within a study of monozygotic twins with inflammatory bowel disease (dated by TCRdb to the late 2010s). General notes on the study: The full study comprised some 30 monozygotic twin pairs: nine German pairs (four IBD-concordant, five IBD-discordant) and 19 IBD-discordant Danish pairs. The search for disease-associated traits relied mainly on comparing, within discordant pairs, IBD patients with their genetically identical healthy co-twins. Each individual had, on average, about 151 000 unique TCRalpha sequences and 181 000 unique TCRbeta sequences available for analysis.

Library preparation employed 5' RACE. Each TCR library was prepared from about 3.5 ug of total RNA. cDNA was synthesized with SMARTScribe reverse transcriptase in eight separate reactions per sample. Unique molecular identifiers containing a 6-nucleotide sample barcode were introduced through template switching during cDNA synthesis. Two nested PCRs of about 16 and 10 cycles amplified the TCRalpha and TCRbeta cDNA, and bead purification followed each PCR. Before amplification, the cDNA was both treated with uracil DNA-glycosylase and purified with the QIAquick PCR purification kit. The second PCR added Illumina TruSeq-compatible adapters along with sample-specific barcodes. Library quality and concentration were assessed using TapeStation and Qubit, and roughly 5.5 ng of each library was pooled. Pooled libraries were sequenced on an Illumina HiSeq2500 single-index Rapid Run with 2 x 100 bp reads and custom sequencing primers. Per the original workflow: MiGEC version 1.2.6 was used for UMI-based consensus assembly, which corrected PCR and sequencing errors. V(D)J alignment, clonotype assembly and CDR3 extraction were performed with MiXCR version 2.1.1. Gene usage, clonotype sharing and MAIT/NKT TCR abundance were normalised by analysing the top 1000, 10 000 and 20 000 clonotypes per sample. Diversity was computed as the inverse Simpson index with the vegan R package after downsampling to 27 000 UMIs. Statistical testing used paired Mann-Whitney U tests on the discordant twin pairs and applied Benjamini-Hochberg correction for multiple testing. TCRdb reprocessed the raw reads; every CDR3 protein sequence is a single record, and DNA is not supplied. What appears here as the V and J calls and clone size reflects TCRdb's work, not the paper's. The data table for this sample lists about 160,000 distinct CDR3 sequences. The top ten hold more than 2.5% of the sample.

Based on the germline V gene, the CDR1 and CDR2 sequences are MNHEY and SVGEGT. The CDR3 covers 15 residues, taking in both the cysteine and the phenylalanine. DNA was not recorded. What the study reported, not specific to this receptor: No single strong signal or clonotype linked to IBD turned up in the results, so the idea that one exists was not supported. No difference in repertoire similarity was observed between concordant and discordant twins, possibly owing to limited statistical power. Differing immunosuppressive treatments among patients may have added background noise and inter-individual variability to the repertoires. Compared with healthy twins, IBD patients had fewer clonotypes in common with other individuals, a difference most pronounced in patients showing signs of disease activity. Distinction between different T cell subtypes could not be achieved in the analysis. TCRbeta repertoire diversity, by inverse Simpson index, was decreased in IBD patients compared with their healthy co-twins.

From each donor, a roughly 2.3 ml peripheral blood sample was collected into PAXgene tubes and stored at -80 degrees C. Without any T cell sorting, total RNA was extracted from whole blood using the PAXgene blood miRNA kit on an automated QIAcube. Deep TCRalpha and TCRbeta repertoire profiling with unique molecular barcoding was performed on peripheral blood of monozygotic twin pairs concordant or discordant for inflammatory bowel disease. Smoking habits were recorded for all twin pairs, with individuals classified as current, former or never smokers. With respect to this clonotype: The antigen it binds to is not known.

The clonotype was recovered from a human donor with ulcerative colitis or Crohn's disease, or a healthy co-twin of an affected twin (not recorded which). The chain is assembled from TRBV6-2 or TRBV6-3 and TRBJ2-7; TCRdb proposes TRBD2, but this gene call is untestable without DNA. Sequencing was done on a sample of blood. The CDR3 loop reads CASSPLAGGIDEQYF.